One sample yielded the 26 T cell receptor beta chains listed below, sequenced in a study of shared clonotypes between healthy human individuals. Assay used: immunoSEQ multiplex PCR; TCRdb lists only in-frame clones, some missing. The table records approximately 530,000 clones, 90% to 97% of them present only once. The sample taken for sequencing was naive CD4+ T cells sorted from blood. Subset reported: CD45RA+ positively selected. These receptors were taken from a woman aged 30 to 39 in good health.

V is TRBV10-3 and J is TRBJ1-4, with 7 bases lining up with TRBD1. Trimming took 5 bases from V and 7 from J; bases not matched to a gene: 10. Germline-derived CDR1 and CDR2 are ENHRY and SYGVKD. The CDR3 is 15 residues long. CDR3 coding DNA: TGTGCCATCAGTAAACAGGGGCCAGGAAGTGAAAAACTGTTTTTT. It codes for CAISKQGPGSEKLFF.

This clone was seen once. V usage is TRBV10-3 and J usage is TRBJ2-7, with D unresolved. Germline V gene sequence: CDR1 ENHRY, CDR2 SYGVKD. The CDR3 covers 13 residues. Trimming stripped 5 bases from V and 3 bases from J, with 11 bases between. The CDR3 loop reads CAISSTGVYEQYF. CDR3 DNA: TGTGCCATCAGTTCAACGGGCGTCTACGAGCAGTACTTC.

The chain employs TRBV11-2 and TRBJ2-7; 12 nucleotides line up with TRBD2. V trimming: 5 bases; J trimming: 4 bases; junction bases outside the gene matches: 6. The V gene's germline CDR1 is SGHAT and CDR2 FQNNGV. The CDR3 contains 15 residues. The CDR3 loop reads CASSTTSGRRYEQYF. Here the CDR3 DNA reads TGTGCCAGCAGCACCACTAGCGGGAGGAGATACGAGCAGTACTTC. Using reference TRBV11-2 and TRBJ2-7 for the parts outside the CDR3, the full variable domain is EAGVAQSPRYKIIEKRQSVAFWCNPISGHATLYWYQQILGQGPKLLIQFQNNGVVDDSQLPKDRFSAERLKGVDSTLKIQPAKLEDSAVYLCASSTTSGRRYEQYFGPGTRLTVT.

V gene TRBV2 combines with J gene TRBJ2-7, with 11 bases lining up with TRBD2. The V and J ends lost 3 bases and 4 bases, in that order; junction bases with no gene match: 5. CDR1 SNHLY and CDR2 FYNNEI come from the germline V gene. The CDR3 has 15 residues. Here the CDR3 reads CASSDLGTSGYEQYF. The CDR3 DNA reads TGTGCCAGCAGTGATCTAGGGACTAGCGGATACGAGCAGTACTTC. Based on the CDR3 plus reference TRBV2 and TRBJ2-7, the full variable domain is EPEVTQTPSHQVTQMGQEVILRCVPISNHLYFYWYRQILGQKVEFLVSFYNNEISEKSEIFDDQFSVERPDGSNFTLKIRSTKLEDSAMYFCASSDLGTSGYEQYFGPGTRLTVT.

The chain has TRBV5-1 and TRBJ1-4, with TRBD1 identical over 10 bases. Germline V gene sequence: CDR1 SGHRS, CDR2 YFSETQ. Losses at the gene ends were 4 bases for V and 8 bases for J; bases not matched to a gene: 8. CDR3 length: 15 amino acids. This chain's CDR3 is CASSIGTGDGEKLFF. DNA of the CDR3: TGCGCCAGCAGCATAGGGACAGGGGACGGCGAAAAACTGTTTTTT.

CDR3 amino acids: CASTLVLAGSTGGNEQYF. CDR3 sequence (DNA): TGTGCCAGCACCCTAGTCCTAGCGGGATCAACTGGGGGCAACGAGCAGTACTTC. The V and J genes are TRBV7-6 and TRBJ2-7; 9 positions agree with TRBD2. J gave up 5 bases and V 7 bases, and 21 bases lay outside the gene matches. Germline V gene data show CDR1 as SGHVS and CDR2 as FNYEAQ. The length of the CDR3 is 18 residues.

V and J are TRBV4-2 and TRBJ1-1; possible D gene TRBD1, 6 bases. V was clipped by 4 bases and J by 5 bases, with 17 bases between them. This CDR3 has 15 amino acids. CDR1 is LGHNA, CDR2 YNFKEQ, per germline. CDR3 sequence (DNA): TGTGCCAGCAGCCCCTCAGGGGCGGGGGTTACTGAAGCTTTCTTT. Protein sequence: CASSPSGAGVTEAFF.

The V and J genes are TRBV19 and TRBJ2-5, with 9 bases lining up with TRBD1. V dropped 7 bases and J dropped 4; count of bases not matched to a gene: 4. The germline CDR1 and CDR2 sequences are LNHDA and SQIVND (reference sequence). CDR3 length equals 13 residues. CDR3 bases: TGTGCCAGTAAGGGACAGGGTCTAGAGACCCAGTACTTC. Translated: CASKGQGLETQYF. The full variable domain, its missing parts supplied by reference TRBV19 and TRBJ2-5, is DGGITQSPKYLFRKEGQNVTLSCEQNLNHDAMYWYRQDPGQGLRLIYYSQIVNDFQKGDIAEGYSVSREKKESFPLTVTSAQKNPTAFYLCASKGQGLETQYFGPGTRLLVL.

A note on this clone: Other DNA sequences in the same sample also yield this CDR3. The CDR3 protein is CASSNQGGQPQHF. The CDR3 DNA is TGTGCCAGTAGTAACCAGGGGGGTCAGCCCCAGCATTTT. The chain recombines TRBV19 with TRBJ1-5, with TRBD1 matching over 7 bases. Per the germline V gene, CDR1 is LNHDA and CDR2 is SQIVND (reference sequence). Trimming removed 4 bases from V and 6 bases from J; junction bases left unmatched: 3. The CDR3 is made up of 13 amino acids.

This chain joins TRBV18 and TRBJ2-7; no clear D. V was cut by 5 bases and J by 7 bases, with 12 bases left in between. Looked up from germline, CDR1 is KGHSH and CDR2 is LQKENI. The CDR3 totals 12 residues. CDR3 nucleotides: TGTGCCAGCTCATCCGCCCGAGAGGAGCAGTACTTC. Translation: CASSSAREEQYF. Complete variable domain (other parts from reference TRBV18 and TRBJ2-7): NAGVMQNPRHLVRRRGQEARLRCSPMKGHSHVYWYRQLPEEGLKFMVYLQKENIIDESGMPKERFSAEFPKEGPSILRIQQVVRGDSAAYFCASSSAREEQYFGPGTRLTVT.

The chain combines TRBV5-4 with TRBJ2-5, with TRBD1 identical over 9 bases. The better agreement between TRBJ2-7 and the DNA end casts doubt on the J call. Germline V CDR1 and CDR2: SGHNT, YYREEE (reference sequence). This CDR3 is 15 amino acids long. CDR3 loop: CASSTAGTGLYEQYF. CDR3 coding DNA: TGTGCCAGCAGCACAGCCGGGACAGGGCTCTACGAGCAGTACTTC.

The V call is TRBV9, the J call TRBJ2-1, with TRBD2 matching over 9 bases. With 3 bases clipped from V and 3 bases from J, the junction kept 4 bases outside the gene matches. Germline V CDR1 and CDR2: SGDLS, YYNGEE. This CDR3 contains 15 residues. The CDR3 region has the DNA TGTGCCAGCAGCGGCTTAGCGGGGGTCTACAATGAGCAGTTCTTC. It codes for CASSGLAGVYNEQFF.

The V call is TRBV2, the J call TRBJ1-4; possibly TRBD1 for D (6 bases). Trimming took 11 bases from V and 4 from J, leaving 8 bases between them. Germline CDR1 and CDR2: SNHLY and FYNNEI. The CDR3 length is 11 residues. CDR3 region: CAGGDNEKLFF. The CDR3 bases are TGTGCCGGGGGCGATAATGAAAAACTGTTTTTT.

The gene calls are TRBV18 and TRBJ2-1; no reliable D call. V lost 3 bases and J 10 bases, leaving 13 bases between the germline ends. Germline loops: CDR1 KGHSH, CDR2 LQKENI. This CDR3 has 13 residues. This chain's CDR3 is CASSPGLEGEQFF. CDR3 nucleotides: TGTGCCAGCTCACCCGGCCTAGAAGGAGAGCAGTTCTTC. Variable domain in full (rest from reference TRBV18 and TRBJ2-1): NAGVMQNPRHLVRRRGQEARLRCSPMKGHSHVYWYRQLPEEGLKFMVYLQKENIIDESGMPKERFSAEFPKEGPSILRIQQVVRGDSAAYFCASSPGLEGEQFFGPGTRLTVL.

The chain joins TRBV5-4 to TRBJ2-3; perhaps TRBD2 as D (6 bases). The V end was cut by 1 base, the J end by 5 bases, with 17 bases between. Per germline, CDR1 SGHNT and CDR2 YYREEE (reference sequence). The CDR3 sequence is 16 residues long. CDR3 residues: CASSLLTSRALDTQYF. CDR3 sequence (DNA): TGTGCCAGCAGCTTGCTCACTAGCAGGGCGTTAGATACGCAGTATTTT.

This chain joins TRBV6-1 and TRBJ2-5; TRBD1 agrees at 8 bases. The CDR3 extends over 13 amino acids. J lost 1 base, V lost 8 bases, and 3 bases had no gene match. The germline CDR1 and CDR2 sequences are MNHNS and SASEGT. In DNA, the CDR3 is TGTGCCAGCCACAGGGGGGCCCAAGAGACCCAGTACTTC. Translation gives CASHRGAQETQYF.

The CDR3, as DNA: TGTGCCAGCAGCGTAGATAGTAGCGGTTATGGCTACACCTTC. Its translation: CASSVDSSGYGYTF. The V gene is TRBV9, the J gene TRBJ1-2; D is uncertain. V dropped 0 bases and J dropped 5 bases, with 11 bases sitting between them. The CDR3 is made up of 14 amino acids. Germline loops: CDR1 SGDLS, CDR2 YYNGEE.

The chain combines TRBV19 with TRBJ2-2; D may be TRBD2 (6 bases). Per the germline V gene, CDR1 is LNHDA and CDR2 is SQIVND (reference sequence). V was clipped by 7 bases and J by 3 bases, with 9 bases between them. This CDR3 spans 13 amino acids. Here the CDR3 reads CASIWEDTGELFF. CDR3 DNA sequence: TGTGCCAGTATTTGGGAGGACACCGGGGAGCTGTTTTTT.

The chain's CDR3 is CASNIAGGRQTQYF. The CDR3 DNA reads as TGTGCCAGCAATATAGCGGGAGGGCGGCAGACCCAGTACTTC. The chain uses TRBV28 and TRBJ2-5; TRBD2 agrees at 11 bases. CDR3 length equals 14 residues. Germline loops: CDR1 MDHEN, CDR2 SYDVKM. V shed 7 bases, J shed 6 bases, and the junction held 7 bases outside the gene matches.

This chain uses TRBV25-1 with TRBJ1-2; D gene ambiguous. The CDR3 spans 14 residues. With 8 bases removed from V and 2 bases from J, the gap between germline ends came to 15 bases. Germline CDR1 and CDR2: MGHDK and SYGVNS. CDR3 coding DNA: TGTGCCAGCTTGAACGCAATGAGAAACTATGGCTACACCTTC. Residues: CASLNAMRNYGYTF.

The chain combines TRBV25-1 with TRBJ1-6; the match to TRBD1 covers 9 bases. CDR1 and CDR2 (germline): MGHDK, SYGVNS. The CDR3 sequence is 15 residues long. V trimming: 1 base; J trimming: 11 bases; junction bases outside the gene matches: 6. The CDR3 region has the DNA TGTGCCAGCAGTGAATCCCCGACAGGGGGAACACCCCTCCACTTT. Translating gives CASSESPTGGTPLHF.

The chain employs TRBV5-1 and TRBJ1-4; 12 positions agree with TRBD1. Germline V gene data show CDR1 as SGHRS and CDR2 as YFSETQ. After removal of 4 bases from V and 2 bases from J, the junction contained 12 bases not matched to a gene. This CDR3 comprises 19 residues. The DNA of the CDR3 is TGCGCCAGCAGCATGGGACAGGGGGCAGATTTTAGGACTAATGAAAAACTGTTTTTT. Its translation is CASSMGQGADFRTNEKLFF.

On this clone itself: The sample contains more than one DNA sequence encoding this CDR3. The gene calls are TRBV5-1 and TRBJ1-1; tentative D call: TRBD1 (6 bases). The V and J ends lost 2 bases and 0 bases respectively, with 11 bases between them. The CDR3 totals 15 residues. Germline CDR1 reads SGHRS; CDR2 reads YFSETQ. The CDR3 coding sequence is TGCGCCAGCAGCTTCACAGGGACCATGAACACTGAAGCTTTCTTT. It specifies CASSFTGTMNTEAFF.

This chain links TRBV7-9 with TRBJ2-5; no clear D. The J call could be wrong; TRBJ2-7 is a better fit for the DNA end. The CDR3 is 12 amino acids. Germline CDR1 reads SEHNR; CDR2 reads FQNEAQ (reference sequence). CDR3 in amino acids: CASSLVQYEQYF. CDR3 bases: TGTGCCAGCAGCTTAGTCCAATACGAGCAGTACTTC.

The chain couples TRBV28 to TRBJ1-2; the match to TRBD1 covers 10 bases. Trimming removed 8 bases from V and 5 bases from J; junction bases left unmatched: 2. The germline V gene encodes CDR1 MDHEN and CDR2 SYDVKM. This CDR3 is built from 12 residues. CDR3 nucleotides: TGTGCCAGCGGACAGGGGGGATATGGCTACACCTTC. Its translation is CASGQGGYGYTF.

The rearrangement joins TRBV2 to TRBJ2-5; 8 bases fit TRBD1. Per germline, CDR1 SNHLY and CDR2 FYNNEI. Trimming took 3 bases from V and 5 from J; bases not matched to a gene: 8. The length of the CDR3 is 15 residues. For the CDR3, the DNA is TGTGCCAGCAGTGAGTTGGGACAGGTTGGGGAGACCCAGTACTTC. Encoded protein: CASSELGQVGETQYF.